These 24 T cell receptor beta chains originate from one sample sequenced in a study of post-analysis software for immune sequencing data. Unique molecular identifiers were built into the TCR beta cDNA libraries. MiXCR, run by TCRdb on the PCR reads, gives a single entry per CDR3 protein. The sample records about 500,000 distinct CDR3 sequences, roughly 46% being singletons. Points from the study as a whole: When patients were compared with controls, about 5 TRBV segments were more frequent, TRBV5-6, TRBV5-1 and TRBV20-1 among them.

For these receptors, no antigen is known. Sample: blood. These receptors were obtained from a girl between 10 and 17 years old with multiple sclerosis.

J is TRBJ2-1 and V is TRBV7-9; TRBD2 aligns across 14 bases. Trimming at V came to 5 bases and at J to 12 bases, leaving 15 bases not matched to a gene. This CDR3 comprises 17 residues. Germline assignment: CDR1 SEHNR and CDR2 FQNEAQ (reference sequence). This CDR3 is CASSQTAAGLAGGRQFF. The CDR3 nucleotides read TGTGCCAGCAGCCAAACTGCCGCCGGACTAGCGGGAGGTCGGCAGTTCTTC.

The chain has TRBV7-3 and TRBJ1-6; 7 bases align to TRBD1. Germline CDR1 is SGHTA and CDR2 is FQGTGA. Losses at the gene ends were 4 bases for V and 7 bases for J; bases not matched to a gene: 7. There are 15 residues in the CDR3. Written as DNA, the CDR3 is TGTGCCAGCAGCTCCACGGGACAGAGAAATTCACCCCTCCACTTT. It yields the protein CASSSTGQRNSPLHF.

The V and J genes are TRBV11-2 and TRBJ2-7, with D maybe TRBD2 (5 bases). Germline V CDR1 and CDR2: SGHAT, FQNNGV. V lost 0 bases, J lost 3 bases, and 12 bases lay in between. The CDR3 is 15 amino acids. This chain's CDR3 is CASSLDSSGIYEQYF. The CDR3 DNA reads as TGTGCCAGCAGCTTAGATTCAAGCGGAATCTACGAGCAGTACTTC. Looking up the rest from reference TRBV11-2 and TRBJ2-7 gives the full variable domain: EAGVAQSPRYKIIEKRQSVAFWCNPISGHATLYWYQQILGQGPKLLIQFQNNGVVDDSQLPKDRFSAERLKGVDSTLKIQPAKLEDSAVYLCASSLDSSGIYEQYFGPGTRLTVT.

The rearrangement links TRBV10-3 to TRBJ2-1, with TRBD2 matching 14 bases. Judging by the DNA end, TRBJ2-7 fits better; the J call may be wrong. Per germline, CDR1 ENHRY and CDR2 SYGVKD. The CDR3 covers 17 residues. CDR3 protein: CAIRGTSGSSSYNEQYF. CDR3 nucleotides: TGTGCCATCAGGGGGACTAGCGGGAGCAGCTCCTACAATGAGCAGTACTTC.

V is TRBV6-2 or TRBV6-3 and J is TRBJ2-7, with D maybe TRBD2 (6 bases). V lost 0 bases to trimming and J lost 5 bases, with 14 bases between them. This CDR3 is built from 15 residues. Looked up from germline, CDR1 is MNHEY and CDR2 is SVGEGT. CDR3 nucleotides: TGTGCCAGCAGTTACTCGATCTTGCGGGACCACGAGCAGTACTTC. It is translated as CASSYSILRDHEQYF.

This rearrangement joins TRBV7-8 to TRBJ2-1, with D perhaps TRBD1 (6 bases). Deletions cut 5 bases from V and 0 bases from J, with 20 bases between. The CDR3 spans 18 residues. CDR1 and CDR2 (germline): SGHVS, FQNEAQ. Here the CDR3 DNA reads TGTGCCAGCAGCCCTCGTGTAGCTCAGGACAGCTCCTACAATGAGCAGTTCTTC. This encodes CASSPRVAQDSSYNEQFF.

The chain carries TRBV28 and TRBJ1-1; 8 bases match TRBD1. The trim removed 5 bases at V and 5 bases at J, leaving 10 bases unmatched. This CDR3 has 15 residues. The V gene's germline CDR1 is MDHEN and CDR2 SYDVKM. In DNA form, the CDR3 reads TGTGCCAGCAGTCTCTCAACAGGGGGTGGGACTGAAGCTTTCTTT. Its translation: CASSLSTGGGTEAFF.

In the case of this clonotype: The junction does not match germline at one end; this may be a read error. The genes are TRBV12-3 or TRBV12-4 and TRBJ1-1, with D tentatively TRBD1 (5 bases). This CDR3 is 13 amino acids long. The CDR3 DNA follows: TGTGCCTGCAGTTTTGCAGGGCGCACTGAAGCTTTCTTT. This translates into CACSFAGRTEAFF.

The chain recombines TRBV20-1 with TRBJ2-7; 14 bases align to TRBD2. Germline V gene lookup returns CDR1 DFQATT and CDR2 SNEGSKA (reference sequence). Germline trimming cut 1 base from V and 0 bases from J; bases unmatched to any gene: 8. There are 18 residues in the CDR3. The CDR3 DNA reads TGCAGTGCTAGAGGGGGACTAGCGGGAGTCGCAAGCTCCTACGAGCAGTACTTC. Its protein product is CSARGGLAGVASSYEQYF.

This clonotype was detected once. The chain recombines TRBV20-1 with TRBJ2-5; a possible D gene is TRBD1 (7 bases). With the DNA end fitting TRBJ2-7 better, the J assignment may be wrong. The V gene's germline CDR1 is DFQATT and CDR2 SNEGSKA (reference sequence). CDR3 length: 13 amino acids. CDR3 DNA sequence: TGCAGTGCCGCGGGACAGTCAGATCACGAGCAGTACTTC. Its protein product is CSAAGQSDHEQYF.

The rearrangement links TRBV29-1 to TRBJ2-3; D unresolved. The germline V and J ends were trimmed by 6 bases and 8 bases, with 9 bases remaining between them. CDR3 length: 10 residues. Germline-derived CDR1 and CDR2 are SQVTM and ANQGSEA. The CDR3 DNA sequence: TGCAGCGTCCCGGATCCTACGCAGTATTTT. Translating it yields CSVPDPTQYF.

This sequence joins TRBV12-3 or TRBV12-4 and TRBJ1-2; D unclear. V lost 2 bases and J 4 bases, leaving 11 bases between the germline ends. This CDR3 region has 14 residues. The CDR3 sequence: CASSLPAGGYGYTF. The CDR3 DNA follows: TGTGCCAGCAGTTTACCGGCGGGAGGCTATGGCTACACCTTC.

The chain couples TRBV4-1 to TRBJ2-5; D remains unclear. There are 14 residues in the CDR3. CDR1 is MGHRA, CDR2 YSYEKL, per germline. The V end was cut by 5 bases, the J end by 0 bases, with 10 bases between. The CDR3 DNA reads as TGCGCCAGCAGCTGGCCCCAGGACCAAGAGACCCAGTACTTC. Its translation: CASSWPQDQETQYF.

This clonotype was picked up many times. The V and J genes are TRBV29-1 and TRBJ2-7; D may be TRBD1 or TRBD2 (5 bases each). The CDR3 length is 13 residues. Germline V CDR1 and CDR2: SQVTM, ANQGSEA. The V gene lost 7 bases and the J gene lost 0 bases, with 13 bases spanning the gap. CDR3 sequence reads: CSAGDEHSYEQYF. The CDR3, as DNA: TGCAGCGCCGGGGACGAACACTCCTACGAGCAGTACTTC.

CDR3 DNA: TGCGCCAGCAGCATCGGGGCCTCGACAGATACGCAGTATTTT. It yields the protein CASSIGASTDTQYF. The J gene is TRBJ2-3, the V gene TRBV5-1; D could derive from TRBD1 or TRBD2 (5 bases each). The CDR3 covers 14 residues. With 4 bases removed from V and 3 bases from J, the gap between germline ends came to 12 bases. Germline V lookup: CDR1 SGHRS, CDR2 YFSETQ.

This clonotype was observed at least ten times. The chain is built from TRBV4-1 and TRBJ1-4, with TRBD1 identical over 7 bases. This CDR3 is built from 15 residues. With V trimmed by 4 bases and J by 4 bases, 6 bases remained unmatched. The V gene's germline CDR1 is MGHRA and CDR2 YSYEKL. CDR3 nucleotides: TGCGCCAGCAGCCTCACGGACAGGAGTAATGAAAAACTGTTTTTT. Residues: CASSLTDRSNEKLFF.

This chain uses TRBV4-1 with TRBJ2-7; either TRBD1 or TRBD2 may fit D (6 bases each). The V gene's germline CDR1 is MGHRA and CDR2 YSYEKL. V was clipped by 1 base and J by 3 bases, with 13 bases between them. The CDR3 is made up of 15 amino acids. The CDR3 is CASSQVTGGDYEQYF. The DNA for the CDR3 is TGCGCCAGCAGCCAAGTGACAGGAGGGGACTACGAGCAGTACTTC.

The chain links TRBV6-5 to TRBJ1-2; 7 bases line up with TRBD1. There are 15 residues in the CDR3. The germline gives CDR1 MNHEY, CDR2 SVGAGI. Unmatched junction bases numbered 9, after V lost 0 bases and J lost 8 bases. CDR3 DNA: TGTGCCAGCAGTTACTCGAAGGGGGCGACGGGGGGCTACACCTTC. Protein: CASSYSKGATGGYTF.

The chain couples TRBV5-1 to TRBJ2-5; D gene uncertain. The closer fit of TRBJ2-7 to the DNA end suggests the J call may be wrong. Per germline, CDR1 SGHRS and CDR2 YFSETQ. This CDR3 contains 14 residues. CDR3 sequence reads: CASSLISSPGEQYF. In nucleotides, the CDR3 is TGCGCCAGCAGCTTGATCTCTAGTCCGGGCGAGCAGTACTTC.

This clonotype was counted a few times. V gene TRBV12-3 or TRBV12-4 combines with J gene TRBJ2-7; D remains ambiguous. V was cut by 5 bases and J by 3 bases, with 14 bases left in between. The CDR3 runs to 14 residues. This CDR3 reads CASSTTDGGYEQYF. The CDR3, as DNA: TGTGCCAGCAGTACGACGGACGGTGGCTACGAGCAGTACTTC.

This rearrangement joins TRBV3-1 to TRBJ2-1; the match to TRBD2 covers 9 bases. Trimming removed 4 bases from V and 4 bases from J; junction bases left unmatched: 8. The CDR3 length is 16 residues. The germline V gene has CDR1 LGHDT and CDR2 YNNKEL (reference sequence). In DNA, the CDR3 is TGTGCCAGCAGCCTCAGACGTAGCGGGAGATACAATGAGCAGTTCTTC. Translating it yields CASSLRRSGRYNEQFF.

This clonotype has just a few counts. CDR3 protein: CASRPPGLADNEQFF. The CDR3 bases are TGTGCCAGCAGGCCACCGGGACTAGCTGACAATGAGCAGTTCTTC. This chain connects TRBV9 to TRBJ2-1; 9 positions agree with TRBD2. V dropped 5 bases and J dropped 5; count of bases not matched to a gene: 8. There are 15 residues in the CDR3. Germline V gene data show CDR1 as SGDLS and CDR2 as YYNGEE.

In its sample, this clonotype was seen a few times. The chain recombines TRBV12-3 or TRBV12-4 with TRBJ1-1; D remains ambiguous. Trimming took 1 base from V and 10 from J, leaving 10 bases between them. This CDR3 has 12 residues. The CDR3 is CASSLGFLGAFF. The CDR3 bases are TGTGCCAGCAGTTTAGGGTTCTTAGGAGCTTTCTTT.

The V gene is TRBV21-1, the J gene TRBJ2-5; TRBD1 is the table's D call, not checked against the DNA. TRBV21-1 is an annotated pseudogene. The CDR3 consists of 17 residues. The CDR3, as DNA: TGTGCCAGCAGCAAAGTATTAGGGGGCGCAAACCAAGAGACCCAGTACTTC. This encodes CASSKVLGGANQETQYF.